The clone carrying this TCR beta chain showed up just once. The CDR3 is made up of 13 amino acids. V lost 5 bases and J 0 bases, leaving 8 bases between the germline ends. The germline gives CDR1 SGHRS, CDR2 YFSETQ. The record originates from a study of OX40 agonist ivuxolimab in advanced cancers. Study summary: The patients' treatment was ivuxolimab, an agonistic anti-OX40 (CD134) antibody. Hepatocellular carcinoma, melanoma, renal cell or head and neck cancer was diagnosed in the dose-escalation patients. Three patients showed partial responses: one hepatocellular carcinoma and two cutaneous melanoma cases.

Generated by immunoSEQ multiplex PCR, the TCRdb table keeps only in-frame clones and is missing some. The sample includes around 56,000 clones, roughly three quarters of them seen just once. The sequencing here drew on CD4+ or CD8+ T cells sorted from blood, taken in a trial of the OX40 agonist ivuxolimab. The source is an adult with an advanced solid tumor such as melanoma, head and neck, liver or kidney cancer. This chain joins TRBV5-1 and TRBJ2-5; TRBD1 might be the D (5 bases). The CDR3 DNA sequence: TGCGCCAGCAGAGGGGAAAACCAAGAGACCCAGTACTTC. It specifies CASRGENQETQYF.